A single sample gave rise to the 23 T cell receptor beta chains below, sequenced in a study of blood T cell repertoires in COVID-19. The data were produced by immunoSEQ multiplex PCR, yet TCRdb's version contains in-frame clones alone and is incomplete. The sample shows 100,000 to 130,000 clones, about 90% of them seen only once. Input material: peripheral blood. Source of these receptors: a man aged 40-49 years with active or convalescent COVID-19.

V is TRBV29-1 and J is TRBJ1-2; D is uncertain. Germline CDR1 is SQVTM and CDR2 is ANQGSEA. Trimming removed 7 bases from V and 6 bases from J, with 9 bases in between. The CDR3 is 10 residues long. The CDR3 loop is CSANQDGYTF. CDR3 sequence (DNA): TGCAGCGCTAATCAGGATGGCTACACCTTC.

This clone has only one observation. The chain uses TRBV4-3 and TRBJ1-6; D might be TRBD1 (6 bases). The CDR3 has 14 residues. The V end was cut by 6 bases, the J end by 7 bases, with 13 bases between. Germline CDR1 is LGHNA and CDR2 is YSLEER. The DNA for the CDR3 is TGCGCCAGCAGTATCGGACAGCCGAATTCACCCCTCCACTTT. Translated: CASSIGQPNSPLHF.

The genes are TRBV7-9 and TRBJ1-4, with D unclear. Germline V gene lookup returns CDR1 SEHNR and CDR2 FQNEAQ (reference sequence). The CDR3 is 17 residues long. Deletions cut 6 bases from V and 5 bases from J, with 22 bases between. CDR3 DNA sequence: TGTGCCAGCAGTTCAGGTGGGCTCAAACGAAACAATGAAAAACTGTTTTTT. Its translation is CASSSGGLKRNNEKLFF.

The CDR3 spells CASSYQQSPLHF. CDR3 nucleotide sequence: TGTGCCAGCAGTTACCAACAATCACCCCTCCACTTT. The genes are TRBV7-2 and TRBJ1-6; D is undetermined. Germline V gives CDR1 SGHTA, CDR2 FQGNSA. Trimming stripped 6 bases from V and 10 bases from J, with 10 bases between. This CDR3 contains 12 residues.

The J gene is TRBJ1-5, the V gene TRBV24-1, with D perhaps matching TRBD1 (6 bases). V lost 5 bases and J 1 base, leaving 17 bases between the germline ends. CDR3 length: 17 residues. Germline CDR1 KGHDR, CDR2 SFDVKD. The chain's CDR3 is CATSVFRQAPSNQPQHF. CDR3 nucleotide sequence: TGTGCCACCAGTGTTTTCAGACAGGCCCCAAGCAATCAGCCCCAGCATTTT.

This chain links TRBV5-1 with TRBJ2-7; D unresolved. The CDR3 loop spans 16 amino acids. CDR1 SGHRS and CDR2 YFSETQ come from the germline V gene. V lost 1 base and J 5 bases, leaving 19 bases between the germline ends. The CDR3 is CASSLNTQPPVNEQYF. DNA of the CDR3: TGCGCCAGCAGCTTGAATACACAGCCACCCGTAAACGAGCAGTACTTC.

The CDR3 protein is CASRYGQGRSYEQYF. The CDR3 DNA reads as TGTGCCAGCAGATACGGACAGGGCCGCTCCTACGAGCAGTACTTC. This chain uses TRBV28 with TRBJ2-7; 8 bases are shared with TRBD1. V trimming: 6 bases; J trimming: 0 bases; junction bases outside the gene matches: 7. Germline CDR1 and CDR2: MDHEN and SYDVKM. This CDR3 comprises 15 residues.

The chain employs TRBV2 and TRBJ2-7, with 7 nucleotides matching TRBD1. The germline CDR1 and CDR2 sequences are SNHLY and FYNNEI. J lost 4 bases, V lost 8 bases, and 23 bases had no gene match. This CDR3 is 18 amino acids long. CDR3 nucleotides: TGTGCCAGCTCACCGACAGGGCTTGCTTCCTTTCCCGATTACGAGCAGTACTTC. Protein product: CASSPTGLASFPDYEQYF.

V gene TRBV19 combines with J gene TRBJ1-3; 11 bases agree with TRBD1. This CDR3 has 14 residues. Germline lookup yields CDR1 LNHDA and CDR2 SQIVND (reference sequence). The V and J ends lost 4 bases and 4 bases, in that order; junction bases with no gene match: 0. For the CDR3, the DNA is TGTGCCAGTAGTAGGACAGGGGGCGGAAACACCATATATTTT. Its translation: CASSRTGGGNTIYF.

V is TRBV7-9 and J is TRBJ2-1, with 12 bases matching TRBD2. Losses at the gene ends were 5 bases for V and 10 bases for J; bases not matched to a gene: 12. Germline assignment: CDR1 SEHNR and CDR2 FQNEAQ (reference sequence). The CDR3 has 16 amino acids. The DNA for the CDR3 is TGTGCCAGCAGCCCGAGTGGACTAGCGGGACCGGAGGAGCAGTTCTTC. It yields the protein CASSPSGLAGPEEQFF. Combining the CDR3 with reference TRBV7-9 and TRBJ2-1 gives the whole variable domain DTGVSQNPRHKITKRGQNVTFRCDPISEHNRLYWYRQTLGQGPEFLTYFQNEAQLEKSRLLSDRFSAERPKGSFSTLEIQRTEQGDSAMYLCASSPSGLAGPEEQFFGPGTRLTVL.

CDR3 protein: CSVPGTAYGYTF. The CDR3 nucleotides read TGCAGCGTGCCCGGGACAGCCTATGGCTACACCTTC. The J gene is TRBJ1-2, the V gene TRBV29-1; 7 bases are a match to TRBD1. This CDR3 is built from 12 residues. The germline gives CDR1 SQVTM, CDR2 ANQGSEA. J lost 4 bases, V lost 6 bases, and 5 bases had no gene match.

The rearrangement joins TRBV11-2 to TRBJ1-1; 7 positions agree with TRBD1. Germline V lookup: CDR1 SGHAT, CDR2 FQNNGV. Unmatched junction bases numbered 15, after V lost 2 bases and J lost 6 bases. The CDR3 is 17 residues long. CDR3: CASSLFRVPTGTAEAFF. Here the CDR3 DNA reads TGTGCCAGCAGCTTATTTCGGGTCCCGACAGGGACCGCTGAAGCTTTCTTT. Combining the CDR3 with reference TRBV11-2 and TRBJ1-1 gives the whole variable domain EAGVAQSPRYKIIEKRQSVAFWCNPISGHATLYWYQQILGQGPKLLIQFQNNGVVDDSQLPKDRFSAERLKGVDSTLKIQPAKLEDSAVYLCASSLFRVPTGTAEAFFGQGTRLTVV.

V gene TRBV28 combines with J gene TRBJ1-5; a weak D match, TRBD1 (6 bases). The CDR3 consists of 13 residues. V lost 6 bases and J lost 5, with 11 bases in between. Per the germline V gene, CDR1 is MDHEN and CDR2 is SYDVKM. CDR3 sequence: CASRGGSHQPQHF. In nucleotides, the CDR3 is TGTGCCAGCAGAGGGGGTTCTCATCAGCCCCAGCATTTT.

This chain uses TRBV7-3 with TRBJ2-5; D is possibly TRBD1 (7 bases). Per germline, CDR1 SGHTA and CDR2 FQGTGA. The germline V and J ends were trimmed by 5 bases and 4 bases, with 20 bases remaining between them. The CDR3 length is 16 residues. This CDR3 reads CASSPRGGTAPETQYF. The CDR3 bases are TGTGCCAGCAGCCCCAGGGGCGGGACAGCACCAGAGACCCAGTACTTC.

This chain uses TRBV2 with TRBJ1-2, with D maybe TRBD1 (6 bases). This CDR3 comprises 13 residues. The V end was cut by 8 bases, the J end by 4 bases, with 14 bases between. Germline CDR1 SNHLY, CDR2 FYNNEI. The DNA for the CDR3 is TGTGCCAGCGCCTCGGACAGCCGCTATGGCTACACCTTC. This encodes CASASDSRYGYTF.

This clone qualifies as large (0.1 to 1%). V usage is TRBV5-1 and J usage is TRBJ2-7; D is unresolved. Germline V gene sequence: CDR1 SGHRS, CDR2 YFSETQ. The CDR3 runs to 11 residues. Trimming pared 4 bases from V and 5 bases from J, leaving 7 bases between. The CDR3 sequence is CASSGQNEQYF. The DNA for the CDR3 is TGCGCCAGCAGCGGGCAAAACGAGCAGTACTTC.

The chain recombines TRBV30 with TRBJ2-7; 11 nucleotides align to TRBD2. V shed 3 bases and J 5 bases; nucleotides not matched to a gene: 6. Germline V gene lookup returns CDR1 GTSNPN and CDR2 SVGIG (reference sequence). The CDR3 extends over 14 amino acids. The CDR3 bases are TGTGCCTGGAGCCAGACTAGCGGGAACCACGAGCAGTACTTC. It specifies CAWSQTSGNHEQYF.

V and J are TRBV6-1 and TRBJ1-5; 8 nucleotides match TRBD1. CDR1 is MNHNS and CDR2 is SASEGT in the germline V gene. CDR3 length equals 15 residues. V gave up 2 bases and J gave up 4 bases; unmatched junction bases: 4. The CDR3 DNA reads as TGTGCCAGCAGTGAACAAACAGGGGGGAATCAGCCCCAGCATTTT. It encodes CASSEQTGGNQPQHF.

J is TRBJ1-2 and V is TRBV3-1 (or the pseudogene TRBV3-2), with D possibly TRBD1 on 6 matching bases. Germline V gene data show CDR1 as LGHDT and CDR2 as YNNKEL (reference sequence). Trimming left V 0 bases short and J 2 bases short, with 13 bases between. The CDR3 extends over 16 amino acids. CDR3 protein: CASSQDYRAPNYGYTF. CDR3 in DNA: TGTGCCAGCAGCCAAGACTACAGGGCCCCGAACTATGGCTACACCTTC.

The chain's CDR3 is CASSYTERADTQYF. DNA of the CDR3: TGTGCCAGCAGTTACACCGAGAGGGCAGATACGCAGTATTTT. This sequence joins TRBV6-5 and TRBJ2-3, with a possible D match to TRBD2 (5 bases). This CDR3 comprises 14 residues. V shed 2 bases and J shed 4 bases, with 10 bases lying between them. Germline CDR1 MNHEY, CDR2 SVGAGI.

This clone was seen a few times. The J gene is TRBJ1-5, the V gene TRBV19; unclear D gene. The CDR3 runs 12 residues. Germline V gene lookup returns CDR1 LNHDA and CDR2 SQIVND (reference sequence). V was pared by 5 bases and J by 4 bases, with 6 bases between. CDR3 coding DNA: TGTGCCAGTAGTTTTCCTAATCAGCCCCAGCATTTT. Translating gives CASSFPNQPQHF.

The rearrangement uses TRBV30 and TRBJ1-6; 7 bases map to TRBD1. Germline V CDR1 and CDR2: GTSNPN, SVGIG (reference sequence). This CDR3 has 15 residues. V gave up 4 bases and J gave up 7 bases; unmatched junction bases: 10. This CDR3 is CAWTGGEGANSPLHF. CDR3 nucleotide sequence: TGTGCCTGGACCGGGGGAGAGGGGGCGAATTCACCCCTCCACTTT. Drawing the rest from reference TRBV30 and TRBJ1-6, the complete variable domain is SQTIHQWPATLVQPVGSPLSLECTVEGTSNPNLYWYRQAAGRGLQLLFYSVGIGQISSEVPQNLSASRPQDRQFILSSKKLLLSDSGFYLCAWTGGEGANSPLHFGNGTRLTVT.

The genes are TRBV28 and TRBJ2-5, with D possibly TRBD2 on 6 matching bases. CDR1 and CDR2 from the germline V gene are MDHEN and SYDVKM. Trimming pared 11 bases from V and 0 bases from J, leaving 10 bases between. This CDR3 contains 12 residues. The CDR3 DNA sequence: TGTGCCCACAGCGGGTACCAAGAGACCCAGTACTTC. The encoded protein is CAHSGYQETQYF.